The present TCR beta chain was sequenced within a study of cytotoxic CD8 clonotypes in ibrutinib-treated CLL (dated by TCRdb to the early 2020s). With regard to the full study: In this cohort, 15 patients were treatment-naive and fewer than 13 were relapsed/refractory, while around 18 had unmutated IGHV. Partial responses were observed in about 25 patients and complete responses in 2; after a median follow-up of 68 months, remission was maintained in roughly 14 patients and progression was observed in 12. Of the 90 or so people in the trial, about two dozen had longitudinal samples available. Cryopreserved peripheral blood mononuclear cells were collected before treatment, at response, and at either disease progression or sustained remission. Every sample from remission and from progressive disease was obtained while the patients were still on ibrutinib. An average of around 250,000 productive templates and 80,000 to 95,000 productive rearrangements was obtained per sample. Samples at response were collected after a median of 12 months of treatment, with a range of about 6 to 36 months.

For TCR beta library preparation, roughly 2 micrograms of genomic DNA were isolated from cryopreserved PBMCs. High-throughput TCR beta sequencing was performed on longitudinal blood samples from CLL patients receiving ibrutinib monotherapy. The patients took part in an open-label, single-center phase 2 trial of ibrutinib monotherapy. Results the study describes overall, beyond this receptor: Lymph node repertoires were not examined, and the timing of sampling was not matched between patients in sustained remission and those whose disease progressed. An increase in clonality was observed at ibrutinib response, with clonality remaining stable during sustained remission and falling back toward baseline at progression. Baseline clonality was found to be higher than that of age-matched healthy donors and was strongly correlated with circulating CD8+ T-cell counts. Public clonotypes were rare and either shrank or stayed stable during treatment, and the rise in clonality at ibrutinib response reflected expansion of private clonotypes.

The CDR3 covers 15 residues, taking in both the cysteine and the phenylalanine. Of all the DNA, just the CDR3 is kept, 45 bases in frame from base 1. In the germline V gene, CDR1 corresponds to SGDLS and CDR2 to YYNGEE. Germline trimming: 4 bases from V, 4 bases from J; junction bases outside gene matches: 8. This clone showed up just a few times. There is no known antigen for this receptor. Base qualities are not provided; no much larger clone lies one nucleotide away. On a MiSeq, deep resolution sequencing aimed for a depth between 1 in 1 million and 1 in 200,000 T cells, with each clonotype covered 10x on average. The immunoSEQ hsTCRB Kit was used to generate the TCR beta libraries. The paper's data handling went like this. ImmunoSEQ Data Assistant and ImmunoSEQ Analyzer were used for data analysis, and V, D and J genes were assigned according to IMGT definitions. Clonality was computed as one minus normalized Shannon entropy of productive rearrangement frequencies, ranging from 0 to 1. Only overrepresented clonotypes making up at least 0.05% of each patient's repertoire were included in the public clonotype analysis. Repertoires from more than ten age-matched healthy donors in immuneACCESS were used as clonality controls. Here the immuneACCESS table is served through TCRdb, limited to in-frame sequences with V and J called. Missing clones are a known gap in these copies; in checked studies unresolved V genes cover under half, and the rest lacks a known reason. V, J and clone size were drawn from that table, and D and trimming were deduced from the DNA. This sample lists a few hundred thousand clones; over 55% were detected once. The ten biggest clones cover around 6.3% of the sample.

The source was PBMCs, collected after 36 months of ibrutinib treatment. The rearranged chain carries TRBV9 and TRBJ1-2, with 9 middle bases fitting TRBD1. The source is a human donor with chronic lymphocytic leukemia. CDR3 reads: CASSSWTGAGYGYTF. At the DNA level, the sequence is TGTGCCAGCAGCTCCTGGACAGGGGCGGGCTATGGCTACACCTTC.